This TCR beta chain was identified during a study of OX40 agonist ivuxolimab in advanced cancers. V shed 3 bases and J shed 0 bases, with 9 bases lying between them. The germline CDR1 and CDR2 sequences are LNHDA and SQIVND (reference sequence). The CDR3 loop spans 15 amino acids. Produced via immunoSEQ multiplex PCR; TCRdb's table is partial and in-frame only. The sample comprises 60,000 to 100,000 clones, approximately 90% of which are singletons, and 11% rests with the top ten. With respect to this clone: What it binds is not known.

The study's findings and limits: Not determined was the antigen specificity of the expanded peripheral T cells. Averaging showed that CD8+ T cells had more expanded clones than CD4+ did.

This chain uses TRBV19 with TRBJ1-5; no clear D gene. Specimen: CD4+ or CD8+ T cells sorted from blood, collected in a trial of the OX40 agonist ivuxolimab. The sequence was obtained from an adult with an advanced solid tumor such as melanoma, head and neck, liver or kidney cancer. CDR3 protein: CASSMMKVSNQPQHF. The DNA of the CDR3 is TGTGCCAGTAGTATGATGAAGGTTAGCAATCAGCCCCAGCATTTT.